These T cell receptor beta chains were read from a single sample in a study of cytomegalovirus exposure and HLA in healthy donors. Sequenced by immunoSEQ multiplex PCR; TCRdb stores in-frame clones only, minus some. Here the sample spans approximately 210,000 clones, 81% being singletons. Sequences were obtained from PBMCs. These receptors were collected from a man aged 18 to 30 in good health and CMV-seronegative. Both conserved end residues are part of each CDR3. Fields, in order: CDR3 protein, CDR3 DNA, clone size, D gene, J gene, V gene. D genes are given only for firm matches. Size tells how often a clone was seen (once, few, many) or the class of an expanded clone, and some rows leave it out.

cdr3_aa: CSVEQGAGEQYF
cdr3_nt: TGCAGCGTTGAACAGGGGGCGGGCGAGCAGTACTTC
clone_size: -
d_call: TRBD1
j_call: TRBJ2-7
v_call: TRBV29-1

cdr3_aa: CASSPLGGAGYTF
cdr3_nt: TGTGCCAGCTCACCATTAGGGGGCGCAGGCTACACCTTC
clone_size: -
d_call: TRBD1
j_call: TRBJ1-2
v_call: TRBV18

cdr3_aa: CASSQGARGAYEQYF
cdr3_nt: TGCGCCAGCAGCCAAGGGGCCAGGGGGGCTTACGAGCAGTACTTC
clone_size: -
d_call: -
j_call: TRBJ2-7
v_call: TRBV4-3

cdr3_aa: CASSSGTGTYEQYF
cdr3_nt: TGTGCCAGCAGCTCAGGCACAGGAACCTACGAGCAGTACTTC
clone_size: -
d_call: -
j_call: TRBJ2-7
v_call: TRBV9

cdr3_aa: CASSSGTELAKNIQYF
cdr3_nt: TGTGCCAGCAGTTCTGGGACAGAGCTAGCCAAAAACATTCAGTACTTC
clone_size: few
d_call: TRBD1
j_call: TRBJ2-4
v_call: TRBV6-6

cdr3_aa: CASSVAVRDMGEQYF
cdr3_nt: TGTGCCAGCAGTGTTGCGGTTCGGGATATGGGCGAGCAGTACTTC
clone_size: -
d_call: -
j_call: TRBJ2-7
v_call: TRBV6-1

cdr3_aa: CASSSFDRVNEKLFF
cdr3_nt: TGTGCCAGCAGCTCCTTCGACAGGGTTAATGAAAAACTGTTTTTT
clone_size: -
d_call: TRBD1
j_call: TRBJ1-4
v_call: TRBV7-9

cdr3_aa: CASSLAGLEQYF
cdr3_nt: TGTGCCAGCAGTTTGGCAGGGCTCGAGCAGTACTTC
clone_size: -
d_call: -
j_call: TRBJ2-7
v_call: TRBV28

cdr3_aa: CASGATGVTEAFF
cdr3_nt: TGTGCCAGCGGGGCAACAGGGGTTACTGAAGCTTTCTTT
clone_size: once
d_call: TRBD1
j_call: TRBJ1-1
v_call: TRBV28

cdr3_aa: CASEGRGGNTDTQYF
cdr3_nt: TGCGCCAGCGAGGGACGAGGAGGGAACACAGATACGCAGTATTTT
clone_size: few
d_call: -
j_call: TRBJ2-3
v_call: TRBV23-1

cdr3_aa: CASSLGSSGANVLTF
cdr3_nt: TGCGCCAGCAGCTTGGGGAGCTCTGGGGCCAACGTCCTGACTTTC
clone_size: -
d_call: -
j_call: TRBJ2-6
v_call: TRBV5-1

cdr3_aa: CSVLGQGWAKNIQYF
cdr3_nt: TGCAGCGTCCTCGGACAGGGGTGGGCCAAAAACATTCAGTACTTC
clone_size: -
d_call: TRBD1
j_call: TRBJ2-4
v_call: TRBV29-1

cdr3_aa: CASSETREYQETQYF
cdr3_nt: TGTGCCAGCAGTGAAACCCGGGAGTACCAAGAGACCCAGTACTTC
clone_size: -
d_call: -
j_call: TRBJ2-5
v_call: TRBV6-1

cdr3_aa: CASSFTPGHPEQYF
cdr3_nt: TGTGCCAGCAGCTTTACCCCGGGACACCCCGAGCAGTACTTC
clone_size: -
d_call: -
j_call: TRBJ2-7
v_call: TRBV5-5

cdr3_aa: CASNLANGNTIYF
cdr3_nt: TGTGCCAGTAATTTGGCAAACGGAAACACCATATATTTT
clone_size: -
d_call: -
j_call: TRBJ1-3
v_call: TRBV19

cdr3_aa: CASSQEGRTRDNEQFF
cdr3_nt: TGTGCCAGCAGCCAAGAGGGGCGGACTAGGGACAATGAGCAGTTCTTC
clone_size: -
d_call: TRBD2
j_call: TRBJ2-1
v_call: TRBV4-2

cdr3_aa: CASSYLDRGKDTQYF
cdr3_nt: TGTGCCAGCAGTTACTTGGACAGGGGTAAAGATACGCAGTATTTT
clone_size: -
d_call: TRBD1
j_call: TRBJ2-3
v_call: TRBV6-5

cdr3_aa: CASSVAGGPQETQYF
cdr3_nt: TGTGCCAGCAGCGTAGCGGGAGGGCCTCAAGAGACCCAGTACTTC
clone_size: -
d_call: TRBD2
j_call: TRBJ2-5
v_call: TRBV9

cdr3_aa: CASSEWGNRGLDTEAFF
cdr3_nt: TGTGCCAGCAGTGAATGGGGGAACAGGGGGCTTGACACTGAAGCTTTCTTT
clone_size: -
d_call: TRBD1
j_call: TRBJ1-1
v_call: TRBV25-1

cdr3_aa: CASSPRGYEQYF
cdr3_nt: TGTGCCAGCAGCCCCAGGGGCTACGAGCAGTACTTC
clone_size: -
d_call: -
j_call: TRBJ2-7
v_call: TRBV7-9

cdr3_aa: CASSERGLGDQPQHF
cdr3_nt: TGTGCCAGCAGTGAGAGGGGGCTAGGGGATCAGCCCCAGCATTTT
clone_size: -
d_call: TRBD1
j_call: TRBJ1-5
v_call: TRBV6-1

cdr3_aa: CAWSGWNTGELFF
cdr3_nt: TGTGCCTGGAGCGGGTGGAACACCGGGGAGCTGTTTTTT
clone_size: -
d_call: -
j_call: TRBJ2-2
v_call: TRBV30

cdr3_aa: CASSVEGRATDTQYF
cdr3_nt: TGTGCCAGCAGCGTGGAGGGAAGGGCGACAGATACGCAGTATTTT
clone_size: -
d_call: -
j_call: TRBJ2-3
v_call: TRBV9

cdr3_aa: CAWSQGRETQYF
cdr3_nt: TGTGCCTGGAGTCAGGGTAGAGAGACCCAGTACTTC
clone_size: -
d_call: -
j_call: TRBJ2-5
v_call: TRBV30

cdr3_aa: CASKIQGLAGSFF
cdr3_nt: TGTGCCAGCAAGATCCAGGGGCTAGCGGGATCTTTCTTC
clone_size: -
d_call: TRBD2
j_call: TRBJ2-1
v_call: TRBV28

cdr3_aa: CASSQDRGTSGGNEQYF
cdr3_nt: TGCGCCAGCAGCCAAGATCGGGGGACTAGCGGGGGCAACGAGCAGTACTTC
clone_size: -
d_call: TRBD2
j_call: TRBJ2-7
v_call: TRBV4-3

cdr3_aa: CASSQLGQGGLNTEAFF
cdr3_nt: TGCGCCAGCAGCCAACTCGGACAGGGGGGTTTGAACACTGAAGCTTTCTTT
clone_size: -
d_call: TRBD1
j_call: TRBJ1-1
v_call: TRBV4-1

cdr3_aa: CASSPGTSGPEQYF
cdr3_nt: TGTGCCAGCAGCCCCGGGACTAGCGGGCCCGAGCAGTACTTC
clone_size: few
d_call: TRBD2
j_call: TRBJ2-7
v_call: TRBV4-2

cdr3_aa: CASSLMGAGDDPQHF
cdr3_nt: TGTGCCAGCAGCTTAATGGGTGCGGGTGACGATCCCCAGCATTTT
clone_size: -
d_call: -
j_call: TRBJ1-5
v_call: TRBV7-9

cdr3_aa: CASRQGSGNTIYF
cdr3_nt: TGTGCCAGCAGGCAGGGTAGTGGAAACACCATATATTTT
clone_size: -
d_call: -
j_call: TRBJ1-3
v_call: TRBV2

cdr3_aa: CAIKSGTSDEQYF
cdr3_nt: TGTGCCATCAAATCCGGGACTAGCGACGAGCAGTACTTC
clone_size: -
d_call: TRBD2
j_call: TRBJ2-7
v_call: TRBV10-3

cdr3_aa: CASSLRQGPDYNEQFF
cdr3_nt: TGTGCCAGCAGTTTAAGACAGGGGCCAGACTACAATGAGCAGTTCTTC
clone_size: -
d_call: TRBD1
j_call: TRBJ2-1
v_call: TRBV7-9

cdr3_aa: CASSPGPYTGGGYTF
cdr3_nt: TGTGCCAGCAGCCCCGGACCTTACACGGGAGGGGGCTACACCTTC
clone_size: -
d_call: -
j_call: TRBJ1-2
v_call: TRBV7-2

cdr3_aa: CASSKTQGGYEQYF
cdr3_nt: TGCGCCAGCAGCAAGACGCAGGGAGGGTACGAGCAGTACTTC
clone_size: -
d_call: TRBD2
j_call: TRBJ2-7
v_call: TRBV5-1

cdr3_aa: CASSINRAPGELFF
cdr3_nt: TGTGCCAGCAGCATTAACAGGGCTCCCGGGGAGCTGTTTTTT
clone_size: once
d_call: -
j_call: TRBJ2-2
v_call: TRBV5-4